This is a list of T cell receptor beta chains from one sample in a study of monozygotic twins with inflammatory bowel disease. Following a re-call of the 5' RACE reads, TCRdb has one entry per CDR3 protein and lacks DNA. The sample includes some 200,000 distinct CDR3 sequences. Material for sequencing was blood. The origin of the receptors is a human donor with ulcerative colitis or Crohn's disease, or a healthy co-twin of an affected twin (not recorded which). The CDR3 runs from the conserved cysteine through the conserved F or W.

v_gene	j_gene	CDR3aa
TRBV7-2	TRBJ2-1	CASSLRKEFQFF
TRBV4-1	TRBJ1-6	CASSPGGESPLHF
TRBV6-1	TRBJ1-5	CASSGVPGTGSSPQHF
TRBV5-1	TRBJ2-5	CASSLGLAGQETQYF
TRBV4-2	TRBJ2-1	CASSQRGAGEQFF
TRBV7-8	TRBJ1-1	CASISLETGNTEAFF
TRBV5-4	TRBJ1-1	CASSSDDNTEAFF
TRBV7-2	TRBJ2-1	CASSSPGAAYEQFF
TRBV3-1	TRBJ2-1	CASSVRLALSPEQFF
TRBV12-3/TRBV12-4	TRBJ1-2	CASTFSYSSRRSYTF
TRBV7-2	TRBJ2-5	CASSRDRAETQYF
TRBV14	TRBJ2-1	CASSQVLAVKFF
TRBV15	TRBJ2-1	CATSRDRGTNNEQFF
TRBV5-1	TRBJ2-7	CASSLGLAGVNEQYF
TRBV5-1	TRBJ2-7	CASSPLTGSSYEQYF
TRBV7-3	TRBJ2-1	CASSKGQPWDEQFF
TRBV12-3/TRBV12-4	TRBJ1-1	CASSHQRQAEAFF
TRBV5-1	TRBJ2-6	CASRTGTDTGANVLTF
TRBV6-5	TRBJ1-2	CASSSADRADYTF
TRBV6-5	TRBJ2-5	CASRGGSSPQYF
TRBV19	TRBJ2-5	CASNSPALQETQYF
TRBV5-6	TRBJ2-3	CASSPTGAGTDTQYF
TRBV5-1	TRBJ2-2	CASTPENTGELFF
TRBV5-5	TRBJ2-3	CASSLRERIVTDTQYF
TRBV7-6	TRBJ2-3	CASSFLLAGSSDTQYF
TRBV10-3	TRBJ1-5	CAIRPGPVDQPQHF
TRBV7-2	TRBJ2-1	CASSLLAGFYNEQFF
TRBV7-9	TRBJ2-1	CASSLGLTYNEQFF
TRBV7-8	TRBJ1-3	CASSLAGIGGRNTIYF
TRBV5-1	TRBJ2-2	CASSLAQNTGELFF
TRBV18	TRBJ1-2	CASSFNAGQGGYGYTF
TRBV7-2	TRBJ1-1	CASSLQTNTEAFF
TRBV4-2	TRBJ2-5	CASSQRVLAVDDQETQYF
TRBV6-1	TRBJ1-2	CASSKDRVSGYTF
TRBV28	TRBJ1-1	CASRTGQPTEAFF
TRBV20-1	TRBJ2-3	CSATGLAGVQDTQYF
TRBV9	TRBJ2-1	CASSVSLGLATNEQFF
TRBV4-1	TRBJ1-2	CASSQDRAGNYGYTF
TRBV12-3/TRBV12-4	TRBJ2-1	CASSSTGLGYEQFF
TRBV5-1	TRBJ1-2	CASSNVNYGYTF
TRBV5-1	TRBJ1-4	CASSFGRELFF
TRBV28	TRBJ1-2	CASSPSSQRGYTF
TRBV15	TRBJ2-1	CATSRDSGGRNEQFF
TRBV4-1	TRBJ2-2	CASSQDWDRATLNTGELFF
TRBV7-2	TRBJ2-1	CASSLEAVPWQFF
TRBV7-3	TRBJ2-3	CASSFGGGTTDTQYF